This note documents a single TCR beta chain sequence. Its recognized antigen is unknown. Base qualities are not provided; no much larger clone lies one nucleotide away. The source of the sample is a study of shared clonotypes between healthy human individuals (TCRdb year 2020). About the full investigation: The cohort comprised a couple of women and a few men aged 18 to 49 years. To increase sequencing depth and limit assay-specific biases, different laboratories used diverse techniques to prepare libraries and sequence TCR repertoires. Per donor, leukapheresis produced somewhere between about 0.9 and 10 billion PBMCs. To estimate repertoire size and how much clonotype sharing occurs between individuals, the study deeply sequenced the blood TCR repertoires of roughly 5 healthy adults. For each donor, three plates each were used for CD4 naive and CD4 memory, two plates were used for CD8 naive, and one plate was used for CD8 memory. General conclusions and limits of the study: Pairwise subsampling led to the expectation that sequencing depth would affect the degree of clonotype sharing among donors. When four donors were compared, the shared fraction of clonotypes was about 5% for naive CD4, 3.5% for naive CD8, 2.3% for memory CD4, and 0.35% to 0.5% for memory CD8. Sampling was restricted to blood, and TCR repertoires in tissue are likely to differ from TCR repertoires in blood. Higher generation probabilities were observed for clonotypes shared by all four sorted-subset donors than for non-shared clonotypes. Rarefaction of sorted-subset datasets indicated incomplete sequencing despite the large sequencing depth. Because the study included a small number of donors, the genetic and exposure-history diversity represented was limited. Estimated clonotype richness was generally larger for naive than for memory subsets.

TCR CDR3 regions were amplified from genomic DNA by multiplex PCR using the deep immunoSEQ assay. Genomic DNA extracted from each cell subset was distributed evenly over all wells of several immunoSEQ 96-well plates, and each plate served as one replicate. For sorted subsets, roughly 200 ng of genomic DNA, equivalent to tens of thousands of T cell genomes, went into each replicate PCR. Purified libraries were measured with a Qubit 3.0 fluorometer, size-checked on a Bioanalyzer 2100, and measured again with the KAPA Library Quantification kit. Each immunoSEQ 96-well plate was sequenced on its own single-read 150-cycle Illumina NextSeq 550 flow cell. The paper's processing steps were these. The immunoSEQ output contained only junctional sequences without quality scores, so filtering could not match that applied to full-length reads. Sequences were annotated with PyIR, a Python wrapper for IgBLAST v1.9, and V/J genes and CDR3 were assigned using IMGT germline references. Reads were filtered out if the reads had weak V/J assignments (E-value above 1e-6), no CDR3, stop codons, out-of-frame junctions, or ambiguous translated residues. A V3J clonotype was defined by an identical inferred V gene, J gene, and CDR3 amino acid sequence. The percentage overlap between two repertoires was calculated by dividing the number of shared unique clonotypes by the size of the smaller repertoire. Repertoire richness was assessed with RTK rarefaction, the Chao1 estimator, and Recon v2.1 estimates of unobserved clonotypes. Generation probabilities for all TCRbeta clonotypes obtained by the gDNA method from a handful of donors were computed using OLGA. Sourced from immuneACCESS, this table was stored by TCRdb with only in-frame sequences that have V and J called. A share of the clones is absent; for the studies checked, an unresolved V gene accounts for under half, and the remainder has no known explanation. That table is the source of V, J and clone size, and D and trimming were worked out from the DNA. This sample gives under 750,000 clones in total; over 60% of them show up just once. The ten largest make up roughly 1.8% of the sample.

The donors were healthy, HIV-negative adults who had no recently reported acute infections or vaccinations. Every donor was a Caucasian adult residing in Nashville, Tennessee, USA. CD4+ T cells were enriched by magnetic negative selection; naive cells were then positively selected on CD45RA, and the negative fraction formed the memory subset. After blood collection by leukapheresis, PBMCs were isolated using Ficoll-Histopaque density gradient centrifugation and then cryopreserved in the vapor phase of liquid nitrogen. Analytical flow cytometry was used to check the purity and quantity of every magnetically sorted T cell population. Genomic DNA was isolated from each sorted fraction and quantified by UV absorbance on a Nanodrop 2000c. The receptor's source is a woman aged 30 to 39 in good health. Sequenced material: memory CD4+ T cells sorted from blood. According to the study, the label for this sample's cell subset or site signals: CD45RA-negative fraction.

The DNA sequence is as follows: TGCGCCAGCAGCTCCGGGACAGCCGAAGAGACCCAGTACTTC. Its protein product is CASSSGTAEETQYF. In this chain, TRBV5-1 is recombined with TRBJ2-5; 7 of the junction bases match TRBD1. V is pruned by 3 bases and J by 3 bases, leaving 5 bases of the junction without a gene match. CDR1 SGHRS and CDR2 YFSETQ were looked up in the germline V gene. The CDR3 covers 14 residues, taking in both the cysteine and the phenylalanine. Of the read, only the CDR3 DNA is kept; its 42 bases are in frame from base 1.